Each of the 32 T cell receptor beta chains below was sequenced from the same sample in a study of blood T cell repertoires in COVID-19. TCRdb keeps only in-frame clones here, not all; method: immunoSEQ multiplex PCR. The sample holds around 260,000 clones, 83% seen once. The source material was peripheral blood. The receptor source for this set is a woman between 45 and 60 years old who had recovered from COVID-19.

The J gene is TRBJ1-2, the V gene TRBV9, with 7 bases fitting TRBD1. The CDR3 has 12 residues. J lost 8 bases, V lost 3 bases, and 4 bases had no gene match. The germline gives CDR1 SGDLS, CDR2 YYNGEE. CDR3 DNA sequence: TGTGCCAGCAGCGGACAGGGAGAAGGCTACACCTTC. It is translated as CASSGQGEGYTF.

The chain carries TRBV7-2 and TRBJ1-2; perhaps TRBD1 as D (6 bases). V was pared by 5 bases and J by 2 bases, with 15 bases between. The CDR3 totals 15 residues. Germline CDR1 SGHTA, CDR2 FQGNSA. The CDR3 is CASSPPTGHNYGYTF. The DNA of the CDR3 is TGTGCCAGCAGCCCCCCGACAGGACACAACTATGGCTACACCTTC.

The chain recombines TRBV6-5 with TRBJ1-2; maybe TRBD1 (6 bases). Germline CDR1 MNHEY, CDR2 SVGAGI. V lost 6 bases to trimming and J lost 8 bases, with 22 bases between them. This CDR3 contains 15 residues. The CDR3 DNA is TGTGCCAGCAGAAATCTACAGGGATTATTCTACGGCTACACCTTC. Translated, it gives CASRNLQGLFYGYTF.

This sequence joins TRBV7-6 and TRBJ1-6, with TRBD1 identical over 7 bases. With 3 bases clipped from V and 7 bases from J, the junction kept 3 bases outside the gene matches. Germline V gene lookup returns CDR1 SGHVS and CDR2 FNYEAQ. This CDR3 contains 14 residues. For the CDR3, the DNA is TGTGCCAGCAGCTTCGACAGGGTCAATTCACCCCTCCACTTT. Encoded protein: CASSFDRVNSPLHF.

This chain joins TRBV13 and TRBJ2-7, with D perhaps matching TRBD2 (5 bases). Trimming took 5 bases from V and 0 from J, leaving 14 bases between them. This CDR3 has 15 amino acids. Germline V gene lookup returns CDR1 PRHDT and CDR2 FYEKMQ (reference sequence). The CDR3 sequence: CASSRSDQASYEQYF. The CDR3 coding sequence is TGTGCCAGCAGCCGTAGCGATCAGGCCTCCTACGAGCAGTACTTC.

The CDR3 region has the DNA TGTGCCACCAGTGATTTCAGGGGAGGCTACACCTTC. This translates into CATSDFRGGYTF. This chain joins TRBV24-1 and TRBJ1-2; TRBD1 might be the D (6 bases). Trimming shortened V by 1 base and J by 8 bases, and 7 bases separated the two germline ends. Germline values: CDR1 KGHDR, CDR2 SFDVKD. The CDR3 sequence is 12 residues long.

Details on this clone: Mismatch with germline at one junction end may stem from a read error. V gene TRBV5-6 combines with J gene TRBJ1-1, with D perhaps matching TRBD1 (5 bases). Germline V lookup: CDR1 SGHDT, CDR2 YYEEEE. The CDR3 is 15 residues long. The CDR3 coding sequence is TGTGCCAGCAGTTTGGGGGTGATAAGTGGCGGTGAAGCTTTCTTT. This encodes CASSLGVISGGEAFF.

The rearrangement links TRBV28 to TRBJ2-1; 7 positions agree with TRBD2. Trimming took 8 bases from V and 0 from J; bases not matched to a gene: 10. The V gene's germline CDR1 is MDHEN and CDR2 SYDVKM. This CDR3 is 16 amino acids long. The DNA of the CDR3 is TGTGCCAGCCCCCCCCTAGCGGCAGACTCCTACAATGAGCAGTTCTTC. It yields the protein CASPPLAADSYNEQFF.

This clone was seen a single time. The rearrangement links TRBV25-1 to TRBJ2-1; a possible D gene is TRBD1 (5 bases). This CDR3 contains 15 residues. V was clipped by 3 bases and J by 3 bases, with 12 bases between them. Germline V CDR1 and CDR2: MGHDK, SYGVNS. CDR3 loop: CASSDLGRNYNEQFF. In DNA form, the CDR3 reads TGTGCCAGCAGTGATTTGGGGCGAAACTACAATGAGCAGTTCTTC.

This chain links TRBV27 with TRBJ1-1; 9 nucleotides match TRBD1. This CDR3 contains 15 residues. V shed 5 bases and J 8 bases; nucleotides not matched to a gene: 12. CDR1 is MNHEY and CDR2 is SMNVEV in the germline V gene (reference sequence). In nucleotides, the CDR3 is TGTGCCAGCAGTCCGGGACAGGGACTTGCCAAGGAAGCTTTCTTT. This sequence encodes CASSPGQGLAKEAFF.

The rearrangement uses TRBV19 and TRBJ2-7, with TRBD2 matching over 9 bases. The V gene end was trimmed by 10 bases and the J gene end by 2 bases; junction bases not matched to a gene: 27. The CDR3 is 20 residues long. In germline, CDR1 is LNHDA, CDR2 SQIVND (reference sequence). The CDR3: CATSDRDLSGREGRPYEQYF. CDR3 DNA: TGTGCCACCTCAGACAGGGATCTTTCAGGGCGGGAGGGCCGACCCTACGAGCAGTACTTC.

J is TRBJ1-5 and V is TRBV28; TRBD1 is a possible D gene (5 bases). Germline CDR1 is MDHEN and CDR2 is SYDVKM. Trimming took 3 bases from V and 0 from J, leaving 12 bases between them. The CDR3 extends over 16 amino acids. This CDR3 reads CASSFFTGASNQPQHF. The CDR3 DNA reads as TGTGCCAGCAGTTTTTTTACAGGCGCTAGCAATCAGCCCCAGCATTTT. The full variable domain, its missing parts supplied by reference TRBV28 and TRBJ1-5, is DVKVTQSSRYLVKRTGEKVFLECVQDMDHENMFWYRQDPGLGLRLIYFSYDVKMKEKGDIPEGYSVSREKKERFSLILESASTNQTSMYLCASSFFTGASNQPQHFGDGTRLSIL.

This clone was recorded once. The chain couples TRBV28 to TRBJ2-2, with 9 bases fitting TRBD1. V lost 5 bases to trimming and J lost 6 bases; unmatched junction nucleotides: 4. The CDR3 extends over 14 amino acids. Germline CDR1 MDHEN, CDR2 SYDVKM. For the CDR3, the DNA is TGTGCCAGCAGTGTGGACAGGGGTGCCGGGGAGCTGTTTTTT. Protein product: CASSVDRGAGELFF.

Comments on this clone: The junction and the germline gene differ at one end; a read error may be behind it. This chain uses TRBV7-3 with TRBJ1-1; tentative D call: TRBD1 (5 bases). CDR1 and CDR2 (germline): SGHTA, FQGTGA. The CDR3 totals 9 residues. This chain's CDR3 is CASSSAGLF. The CDR3, as DNA: TGTGCCAGCAGCTCAGCGGGGCTTTTT.

The chain is built from TRBV28 and TRBJ2-7; a possible D gene is TRBD1 (5 bases). Between the trimmed V and J ends, which lost 1 base and 9 bases, there was a span of 16 bases. Per germline, CDR1 MDHEN and CDR2 SYDVKM. CDR3 length: 14 residues. CDR3 nucleotide sequence: TGTGCCAGCAGTTTATTCCAGGGCCTCGGTGGGCAGTACTTC. This translates into CASSLFQGLGGQYF.

The chain combines TRBV12-3 or TRBV12-4 with TRBJ2-7; TRBD1 is a possible D gene (5 bases). The CDR3 spans 13 residues. V dropped 2 bases and J dropped 2 bases, with 7 bases sitting between them. The CDR3 DNA reads TGTGCCAGCAGTTTAACAGGACCCTACGAGCAGTACTTC. Translation: CASSLTGPYEQYF.

CDR3 amino acids: CASSVHRGLPYNEQFF. CDR3 DNA sequence: TGTGCCAGCAGTGTTCACAGGGGGCTTCCCTACAATGAGCAGTTCTTC. The rearrangement joins TRBV6-9 to TRBJ2-1; 9 positions agree with TRBD1. The CDR3 spans 16 residues. CDR1 and CDR2 (germline): MNHGY, SVAAGI. V shed 5 bases, J shed 2 bases, and the junction held 7 bases outside the gene matches.

This chain uses TRBV3-1 (or the pseudogene TRBV3-2) with TRBJ1-5; D perhaps matches TRBD1 (6 bases). Between the trimmed V and J ends, which lost 0 bases and 7 bases, there was a span of 13 bases. The CDR3 is 15 amino acids. CDR1 is LGHDT, CDR2 YNNKEL, per germline (reference sequence). The CDR3: CASSQDHVGGQPQHF. CDR3 sequence (DNA): TGTGCCAGCAGCCAAGATCATGTAGGGGGACAGCCCCAGCATTTT.

The chain is built from TRBV6-2 or TRBV6-3 and TRBJ2-7, with TRBD2 matching 14 bases. This CDR3 region has 17 residues. V shed 5 bases and J 5 bases; nucleotides not matched to a gene: 11. Per germline, CDR1 MNHEY and CDR2 SVGEGT. CDR3 sequence: CASSSRLAGGASHEQYF. CDR3 nucleotides: TGTGCCAGCAGTAGTCGACTAGCGGGAGGGGCTTCTCACGAGCAGTACTTC.

V gene TRBV7-3 combines with J gene TRBJ2-2; 11 bases fit TRBD1. Trimming took 5 bases from V and 5 from J; bases not matched to a gene: 10. CDR1 is SGHTA and CDR2 is FQGTGA in the germline V gene. The CDR3 runs 17 residues. CDR3 sequence (DNA): TGTGCCAGCAGCCCTAGGACAGGGGGCGGTATTACCGGGGAGCTGTTTTTT. Its translation: CASSPRTGGGITGELFF.

J is TRBJ1-5 and V is TRBV28; no clear D. Trimming took 6 bases from V and 5 from J, leaving 8 bases between them. This CDR3 comprises 12 residues. CDR1 is MDHEN, CDR2 SYDVKM, per germline. CDR3 amino acids: CASSFPYQPQHF. Here the CDR3 DNA reads TGTGCCAGCAGCTTCCCGTATCAGCCCCAGCATTTT.

This chain uses TRBV18 with TRBJ2-2, with D unclear. The CDR3 length is 16 residues. V lost 3 bases to trimming and J lost 2 bases, with 13 bases between them. Germline-derived CDR1 and CDR2 are KGHSH and LQKENI. CDR3 protein: CASSPVQAINTGELFF. CDR3 bases: TGTGCCAGCTCACCGGTCCAGGCGATAAACACCGGGGAGCTGTTTTTT.

This chain uses TRBV21-1 with TRBJ2-4; TRBD1 is taken as the D call from the table, unchecked against the DNA. TRBV21-1 counts as a pseudogene. This CDR3 contains 16 residues. The CDR3 reads CASSIGQGFSKNIQYF. CDR3 DNA sequence: TGTGCCAGCAGCATCGGACAGGGTTTTTCCAAAAACATTCAGTACTTC.

V and J are TRBV7-8 and TRBJ2-1; D is perhaps TRBD2 (6 bases). V was clipped by 2 bases and J by 9 bases, with 11 bases between them. The germline V gene encodes CDR1 SGHVS and CDR2 FQNEAQ. This CDR3 has 13 residues. CDR3 in amino acids: CASSLQEGSEQFF. For the CDR3, the DNA is TGTGCCAGCAGCTTACAGGAGGGCTCTGAGCAGTTCTTC. Using reference TRBV7-8 and TRBJ2-1 for the parts outside the CDR3, the full variable domain is GAGVSQSPRYKVAKRGQDVALRCDPISGHVSLFWYQQALGQGPEFLTYFQNEAQLDKSGLPSDRFFAERPEGSVSTLKIQRTQQEDSAVYLCASSLQEGSEQFFGPGTRLTVL.

This chain links TRBV4-2 with TRBJ2-4; maybe TRBD2 (5 bases). The CDR3 totals 15 residues. Per the germline V gene, CDR1 is LGHNA and CDR2 is YNFKEQ. Trimming shortened V by 0 bases and J by 6 bases, and 12 bases separated the two germline ends. CDR3 bases: TGTGCCAGCAGCCAAGAATGGCTAGCAGGAAACATTCAGTACTTC. Residues: CASSQEWLAGNIQYF.

The chain is built from TRBV7-2 and TRBJ1-2; possibly TRBD1 for D (6 bases). CDR3 length: 13 amino acids. Germline CDR1 reads SGHTA; CDR2 reads FQGNSA. The ends were cut back, 4 bases at V and 8 bases at J, with 14 bases in the middle. Here the CDR3 DNA reads TGTGCCAGCAGCTCAGGGGTTGGTGAGGGCTACACCTTC. Amino acids: CASSSGVGEGYTF.

The rearrangement uses TRBV7-6 and TRBJ2-4, with 10 positions matching TRBD2. Germline-derived CDR1 and CDR2 are SGHVS and FNYEAQ. V lost 5 bases, J lost 12 bases, and 10 bases stayed unmatched. The CDR3 contains 14 residues. The CDR3 reads CASSPGLAEGGQYF. The CDR3 coding sequence is TGTGCCAGCAGCCCAGGACTAGCGGAGGGGGGTCAGTACTTC.

The rearrangement uses TRBV19 and TRBJ2-1, with 7 bases matching TRBD1. The V segment lost 7 bases and the J segment 8 bases; nucleotides outside the gene matches: 5. Germline V CDR1 and CDR2: LNHDA, SQIVND (reference sequence). The length of the CDR3 is 12 residues. The CDR3 here is CASIPTGDEQFF. DNA of the CDR3: TGTGCCAGTATCCCAACAGGGGATGAGCAGTTCTTC.

This clone was counted once. The V gene is TRBV18, the J gene TRBJ1-2; 7 positions match TRBD1. V shed 3 bases and J 2 bases; nucleotides not matched to a gene: 12. The CDR3 consists of 17 residues. Germline CDR1 is KGHSH and CDR2 is LQKENI. CDR3 sequence reads: CASSPSQGRVRNYGYTF. The CDR3 coding sequence is TGTGCCAGCTCACCCTCACAGGGGAGAGTTAGGAACTATGGCTACACCTTC.

The rearrangement links TRBV4-2 to TRBJ1-5; no definite D call. This CDR3 comprises 16 residues. CDR1 LGHNA and CDR2 YNFKEQ come from the germline V gene. V lost 0 bases, J lost 0 bases, and 9 bases lay in between. CDR3 residues: CASSQEGGYSNQPQHF. CDR3 DNA: TGTGCCAGCAGCCAAGAAGGAGGGTATAGCAATCAGCCCCAGCATTTT.

V is TRBV6-5 and J is TRBJ2-5; 7 nucleotides line up with TRBD2. The V gene end was trimmed by 1 base and the J gene end by 9 bases; junction bases not matched to a gene: 11. The CDR3 loop spans 15 amino acids. From germline, CDR1 is MNHEY and CDR2 SVGAGI. The CDR3 loop reads CASSYYGGNQVSQYF. In DNA, the CDR3 is TGTGCCAGCAGTTACTACGGGGGGAACCAGGTTTCCCAGTACTTC.

The chain couples TRBV19 to TRBJ2-7; D is perhaps TRBD2 (7 bases). The CDR3 length is 13 residues. CDR1 and CDR2 from the germline V gene are LNHDA and SQIVND (reference sequence). V lost 4 bases and J 2 bases, leaving 9 bases between the germline ends. The CDR3 here is CASSRGGTYEQYF. The CDR3 nucleotides are TGTGCCAGTAGTAGGGGGGGCACCTACGAGCAGTACTTC.